This TCR beta chain was retrieved from a study of a mutant IDH1 vaccine in newly diagnosed glioma. Generated by immunoSEQ multiplex PCR, the TCRdb table keeps only in-frame clones and is missing some. In the table there are fewer than 95,000 clones, roughly four fifths of which are singletons. Points on this clone: Antigen unknown.

As for time point: week 47, end of study. What each vaccine dose contained was 300 ug of mutant IDH1 20-mer peptide, accompanied by topical imiquimod. The sequencing here drew on PBMCs, taken from a glioma patient whose treatment included an IDH1 peptide vaccine. The source is a man aged 35-49 years with glioma.

The CDR3 sequence is CASSQSRTSGAGELFF. CDR3 bases: TGTGCCAGCAGCCAATCGAGGACTAGCGGGGCCGGGGAGCTGTTTTTT. The chain recombines TRBV16 with TRBJ2-2; 12 bases are a match to TRBD2. Trimming took 0 bases from V and 6 from J; bases not matched to a gene: 2. Germline loops: CDR1 KGHSY, CDR2 FQNENV. This CDR3 has 16 amino acids. The full variable domain, rest sourced from reference TRBV16 and TRBJ2-2, is GEEVAQTPKHLVRGEGQKAKLYCAPIKGHSYVFWYQQVLKNEFKFLISFQNENVFDETGMPKERFSAKCLPNSPCSLEIQATKLEDSAVYFCASSQSRTSGAGELFFGEGSRLTVL.